This T cell receptor beta chain emerged from a study of cytomegalovirus exposure and HLA in healthy donors. The PCR ran on 60 Vbeta and 13 Jbeta primers. Profiling relied on immunoSEQ multiplex PCR, and the TCRdb table lists in-frame clones only, not all of them. This table has some 97,000 clones, 65% to 80% appearing once. V lost 7 bases to trimming and J lost 8 bases; unmatched junction nucleotides: 17. Germline CDR1 reads SGHRS; CDR2 reads YFSETQ. This CDR3 has 16 amino acids. Unrecorded immune exposure was likely among donors, who were nominally healthy when sampled. The sample holds a few counts of this clone.

This receptor was taken from a woman aged 45-65 years in good health and CMV-seropositive. The chain links TRBV5-1 to TRBJ1-4, with 7 bases lining up with TRBD1. Sequencing was performed on PBMCs. CDR3 region: CASRRDSGGRSEKLFF. DNA for the CDR3: TGCGCCAGCCGCCGGGACAGTGGGGGTCGGTCAGAAAAACTGTTTTTT.